This TCR beta chain derives from a study of cytomegalovirus exposure and HLA in healthy donors (dated by TCRdb to about 2017). A note on the overall study: An earlier analysis of roughly 630 of the donors reported about 250 Gb of sequence data and around 110 million unique TCR beta sequences from about 200 million T cells. Approximately 300 gigabases of sequencing data and tens of millions of unique TCR sequences made up an early release that covered 500 to 700 HLA-typed donors. Of the 300 to 500 genotyped donors, 75% to 85% were placed in the genetic ancestry cluster associated with self-reported Caucasian donors. The study aimed to test whether signatures of past pathogen exposure could be identified by cataloging public T cell receptors. Using immunosequencing, the study profiled T cell repertoires from 500 to 800 subjects and related those repertoires to cytomegalovirus serostatus. In addition to the first cohort of approximately 670 subjects, a separate validation cohort of about 120 different subjects was used. To predict cytomegalovirus infection status, the study brought together high-throughput TCR immunosequencing, statistical association of individual TCRs with disease status, and machine learning. In a later analysis, previously published TCR beta repertoires from 666 donors were re-analyzed and high-resolution HLA genotyping was added so that TCR occurrence patterns could be studied. Rather than drawing on any new phenotypic data, the later analysis identified candidate immune exposures from TCR beta sequences and the way those sequences occurred across donors. An earlier analysis of some 600 of the donors applied high-throughput TCR beta sequencing to assess whether each TCR beta V gene segment acted as functional or pseudogenic. Alongside the repertoire data, information on donor age, sex, ethnicity and CMV serostatus was compiled. A later genetic analysis used genome-wide SNP genotypes for about 65% of the roughly 700 donors, treating that subset as a discovery cohort. Every discovery cohort repertoire had been produced on one sequencing platform. HLA typing included class I and class II loci at four-digit resolution. Typing coverage varied by locus: 629-630 donors for A, B, C, DRB1 and DQB1; under 550 for DQA1; around 570 for DPA1; approximately 490 for DPB1. About five DR-DQ haplotypes were treated as single units for association and clustering because of strong linkage in the cohort. Among approximately 370 genotyped donors of the cohort, an average of approximately 240,000 unique TCR beta nucleotide sequences was sequenced per donor, of which roughly 17% were non-productive.

The cohort consisted of 600 to 750 healthy bone marrow donors. At the time of sampling, all cohort members were nominally healthy, though unrecorded immune exposures were likely present. The donor was CMV seronegative and belonged to the group of 320 or so seronegative cohort members. A peripheral blood sample was provided by each donor, and peripheral blood mononuclear cells were used for TCR beta sequencing. The Qiagen DNeasy Blood Extraction Kit was used to extract genomic DNA from the blood cell samples. As to this clone: Its antigen is not yet known.

Overall study results and their limits: According to a later analysis, most CMV-associated TCR beta chains appeared to be HLA-restricted, and the HLA associations seemed to be driven largely by CMV exposure. A total of 150 to 200 TCR beta chains were listed by the study as associated with cytomegalovirus. An earlier analysis of around 600 of the donors showed that most TCR beta V segments appeared in productive rearrangements either about 87% or about 30% of the time, which broadly matched IMGT annotations. Linkage disequilibrium might explain the correlated functional status among segregating V segments, but an unknown experimental factor could not be ruled out. A cluster of highly shared sequence variants was judged likely to represent a technical artifact of the sequencing pipeline. In both the original and validation cohorts, the classifier was reported to diagnose cytomegalovirus status with high specificity and sensitivity. Some IMGT-functional V segments, including TRBV6-2 and TRBV6-3, could not be told apart with the 87-base-pair reads, so those segments were excluded. According to a later analysis, parvovirus B19, influenza, CMV and Epstein-Barr virus appeared linked to several top co-occurrence clusters. Most TCR sequences were observed very rarely across donors, whereas some public TCRs were present in many individuals. In this cohort, only TCR beta chains were sequenced, and detectable features were limited by the absence of alpha or paired-chain data. In vitro tests confirmed that three of the cytomegalovirus-associated TCR beta chains recognize cytomegalovirus antigens. Because counts were too low, about 17 rarely observed V segments, including chromosome 9 orphons, were excluded from the earlier analysis of 587 of the donors. A further reported finding was that TCR beta sequences accurately predicted the HLA-A and HLA-B alleles for most subjects in the first cohort. Compared with the approximately 720-donor mean, donors in an Asian-associated ancestry cluster had fewer N-insertions in productive TCRs, according to a later genetic analysis. A later analysis associated 16,951 TCR beta sequences with specific HLA alleles at a false discovery rate of 0.05. Assigning TCR associations to individual alleles was difficult when HLA alleles, especially DR and DQ, strongly co-occurred. It was suggested by the authors that the approach could potentially be generalized to other disease states and immunological phenotypes. Because some donors lacked HLA typing at each locus, the association tests relied only on the typed subset. For the cohort, immune exposure information was limited to CMV serostatus. The presence/absence analyses assumed that sequencing depth was roughly uniform across donors, and that assumption may not be true. V-gene and J-gene trimming of TCR beta chains was associated with a missense DCLRE1C variant in a later genetic analysis, and the association was replicated in an independent cohort. In a later analysis, TCR association rates were found to vary across HLA loci, with the most associated TCRs seen for DRB1 alleles and the fewest for HLA-C alleles. In a later analysis, HLA-associated TCR beta chains were found to be more clonally expanded and to have lower generation probabilities than equally common non-associated chains.

CDR1 and CDR2 were assigned from the germline V gene as MNHEY and SVGAGI. V is clipped by 2 bases and J by 1 base, and the sequence between their germline boundaries is 11 bases long. The CDR3 measures 15 amino acids from cysteine to phenylalanine. The CDR3 DNA has 45 bases and is translated from base 1. The library was built by means of the immunoSEQ multiplex PCR assay. For the multiplex PCR, a mixture combining 60 forward primers for TCR Vbeta segments and 13 reverse primers for TCR Jbeta segments was used. The CDR3 region of rearranged TCR beta genes was amplified from genomic DNA by a multiplex PCR assay. The Illumina HiSeq System was used to sequence the amplified TCR beta libraries as 87-base-pair reads. For the original study's pipeline: A later analysis tallied 75 million to 95 million unique TCR beta chains across the approximately 670 repertoires, and approximately 11 million of those chains were shared by two or more donors. To remove PCR and sequencing errors, raw reads were error-corrected and collapsed into unique sequences using a nearest-neighbor algorithm that merged closely related sequences. V, D and J gene segments were assigned by aligning CDR3 sequences to IMGT reference sequences. For a sequence to be retained, a match of at least six nucleotides was required to both a V gene segment and a J gene segment. A rearrangement counted as productive if the CDR3 had no stop codons and remained in frame with V and J, and every other rearrangement counted as non-productive. Following IMGT convention, CDR3 was defined as the stretch from the second conserved V-encoded cysteine to the conserved J-encoded phenylalanine. The earlier analysis of about 620 of the donors excluded sequences that lacked an unambiguous match to a single V gene segment. An earlier analysis of around 600 of the donors classified V segments as functional when productive rearrangements were above 56.7% and as segregating when the standard deviation between donors was above 5%. To diagnose cytomegalovirus status from the catalog of TCR beta chain sequences, a statistical classification framework was built. V and J gene assignment, in a later analysis, came from comparing TCR nucleotide sequences with IMGT/GENE-DB human TR gene sequences. A later analysis assigned CDR3 sequences and most-parsimonious VDJ recombination scenarios with the TCRdist pipeline. In a later analysis, each TCR beta chain was defined by its CDR3 amino acid sequence together with its V-gene family, and reads without a unique V-gene family were excluded. As a way to deal with suspected cross-contamination and a sequencing artifact, a later analysis dropped roughly 620 nucleotide sequences that were highly shared and had low generation probability. In a later analysis, a clonal expansion index for each public chain was calculated from normalized within-repertoire ranks of inferred template counts. A later analysis computed generation probabilities with a VDJ recombination model fitted to out-of-frame rearrangements, and checked the results against IGoR. In a later analysis, hypergeometric tests were used to score TCR-TCR, TCR-HLA and TCR-CMV co-occurrence, with a repertoire-size bias correction applied to TCR pairs. To estimate false discovery rates, a later analysis permuted the HLA or CMV assignments 20 times. A later analysis grouped co-occurring TCRs with DBSCAN, adding TCRdist sequence similarity when clustering within HLA-allele-positive subsets. Co-occurrence clustering excluded repertoires with fewer than 30,000 or more than 120,000 public chains, plus five with anomalous nucleotide sharing. TCRdb took over this immuneACCESS table, retaining in-frame rearrangements with V and J assigned. Such tables are incomplete; in checked studies, under half of the missing clones stem from an unresolved V gene, and the remainder is unexplained. V, J and clone size are taken as reported in that table, and D and trimming were inferred from the DNA itself. This specimen's table enumerates about 96,000 clones. The ten top clones hold around 3.6% of the sample.

This TCR was sampled from a woman aged 25 to 45 in good health and CMV-seronegative. This sequence uses TRBV6-5 and TRBJ1-1, and TRBD1 may be the D gene, going by 5 matching bases. Sequencing was carried out using PBMCs. The CDR3: CASSYGGNQNTEAFF. The nucleotide sequence is TGTGCCAGCAGTTACGGGGGGAATCAGAACACTGAAGCTTTCTTT.